A selection of T cell receptor beta chains follows, all from one sample in a study of CD8+ T cells in alopecia areata. Generated by immunoSEQ multiplex PCR, the TCRdb table keeps only in-frame clones and is missing some. The sample has about 190,000 clones, around 50% seen once. The sequencing used CD4+ T cells sorted from blood, collected at week 0. These receptors were obtained from a human donor with alopecia areata. The CDR3 runs from the conserved cysteine through the conserved F or W. A D gene is named only where the DNA matches it firmly. Rows give clone size only sometimes, using once, few, many, or a class for an expanded clone.

few	NA	TRBV29-1	TRBJ1-1	CSAGTSMNTEAFF	TGCAGCGCCGGGACATCCATGAACACTGAAGCTTTCTTT
NA	TRBD1	TRBV27	TRBJ1-2	CASSSDPTGFHGYTF	TGTGCCAGCAGTTCCGATCCGACAGGGTTCCATGGCTACACCTTC
NA	NA	TRBV27	TRBJ2-1	CASSSVMNEQFF	TGTGCCAGCAGTTCGGTCATGAATGAGCAGTTCTTC
NA	NA	TRBV25-1	TRBJ1-4	CASGIGEKLFF	TGTGCCAGCGGAATAGGAGAAAAACTGTTTTTT
NA	NA	TRBV10-3	TRBJ1-1	CAISDKTEAFF	TGTGCCATCTCTGACAAAACTGAAGCTTTCTTT
few	TRBD2	TRBV2	TRBJ2-5	CASSGTGTSGDLPQETQYF	TGTGCCAGCAGTGGGACCGGGACTAGCGGGGACCTACCCCAAGAGACCCAGTACTTC
NA	NA	TRBV20-1	TRBJ2-5	CSARHQETQYF	TGCAGTGCTAGACACCAAGAGACCCAGTACTTC
few	TRBD1	TRBV27	TRBJ1-2	CASTPMGTGAFGGYTF	TGTGCCAGCACCCCAATGGGGACAGGGGCTTTCGGTGGCTACACCTTC
few	NA	TRBV21-1	TRBJ2-5	CASRKGGGPGTQYF	TGTGCCAGCAGGAAAGGGGGGGGCCCTGGGACCCAGTACTTC
NA	TRBD1	TRBV29-1	TRBJ1-5	CSAGQGDQPQHF	TGCAGCGCAGGACAGGGGGATCAGCCCCAGCATTTT
NA	NA	TRBV6-1	TRBJ2-2	CASSEVGAGELFF	TGTGCCAGCAGTGAAGTAGGGGCCGGGGAGCTGTTTTTT
NA	NA	TRBV30	TRBJ1-6	CAWSVRPNSPLHF	TGTGCCTGGAGTGTTCGCCCGAATTCACCCCTCCACTTT
once	TRBD1	TRBV10-3	TRBJ1-1	CAIRTDRGDTEAFF	TGTGCCATCAGGACGGACAGGGGAGATACTGAAGCTTTCTTT
NA	NA	TRBV4-1	TRBJ2-7	CASSQAGEQYF	TGCGCCAGCAGCCAGGCAGGGGAGCAGTACTTC
NA	NA	TRBV2	TRBJ1-5	CASREGLYSNQPQHF	TGTGCCAGCAGAGAGGGACTATATAGCAATCAGCCCCAGCATTTT
NA	TRBD1	TRBV30	TRBJ1-1	CAWSAGGVPEAFF	TGTGCCTGGAGTGCAGGGGGGGTACCTGAAGCTTTCTTT
once	NA	TRBV9	TRBJ2-5	CASSVDATGPETQYF	TGTGCCAGCAGCGTAGACGCTACCGGGCCAGAGACCCAGTACTTC
few	NA	TRBV29-1	TRBJ1-2	CSARGDGYTF	TGCAGCGCAAGGGGCGATGGCTACACCTTC
NA	NA	TRBV19	TRBJ2-6	CASSPLTGSGANVLTF	TGTGCCAGTAGTCCCCTGACAGGCTCTGGGGCCAACGTCCTGACTTTC
NA	NA	TRBV29-1	TRBJ2-5	CSVGPLLGETQYF	TGCAGCGTTGGGCCGCTACTGGGAGAGACCCAGTACTTC
NA	NA	TRBV30	TRBJ2-4	CAWSETGGLRNIQYF	TGTGCCTGGAGTGAAACCGGGGGACTGAGGAACATTCAGTACTTC
NA	TRBD1	TRBV10-3	TRBJ1-2	CAISGGQANYGYTF	TGTGCCATCAGTGGGGGACAGGCTAACTATGGCTACACCTTC
NA	NA	TRBV9	TRBJ2-1	CASSVGGAYNEQFF	TGTGCCAGCAGCGTAGGAGGGGCCTACAATGAGCAGTTCTTC
NA	TRBD1	TRBV9	TRBJ1-5	CASSVGGQGREPQHF	TGTGCCAGCAGCGTGGGGGGACAGGGAAGAGAGCCCCAGCATTTT
few	NA	TRBV11-2	TRBJ2-5	CASSSGSGETQYF	TGTGCCAGCAGCTCAGGGAGCGGGGAGACCCAGTACTTC
NA	NA	TRBV29-1	TRBJ2-6	CSVPDSGANVLTF	TGCAGCGTTCCGGACTCTGGGGCCAACGTCCTGACTTTC
NA	TRBD2	TRBV5-1	TRBJ2-3	CASSYSGDSTDTQYF	TGCGCCAGCAGCTATAGCGGGGATAGCACAGATACGCAGTATTTT
NA	NA	TRBV5-5	TRBJ2-3	CASRRGGPSMMDTQYF	TGTGCCAGCAGACGTGGCGGGCCCAGCATGATGGATACGCAGTATTTT
NA	NA	TRBV29-1	TRBJ2-7	CSVGTVSSYEQYF	TGCAGCGTTGGGACAGTGAGCTCCTACGAGCAGTACTTC
NA	TRBD2	TRBV15	TRBJ2-5	CATSRTGTNQETQYF	TGTGCCACCAGCAGGACCGGGACTAACCAAGAGACCCAGTACTTC
many	TRBD2	TRBV14	TRBJ2-3	CASSQQLAATDTQYF	TGTGCCAGCAGCCAACAACTAGCGGCCACAGATACGCAGTATTTT
NA	TRBD1	TRBV4-1	TRBJ2-7	CASSQGQGYYEQYF	TGCGCCAGCAGCCAGGGACAGGGCTACTACGAGCAGTACTTC
NA	TRBD1	TRBV5-1	TRBJ2-1	CASSLTPLGQGRNEQFF	TGCGCCAGCAGCTTAACTCCCCTCGGACAGGGACGCAATGAGCAGTTCTTC
NA	TRBD1	TRBV30	TRBJ1-4	CASYRGQGNEKLFF	TGTGCCTCCTACCGAGGACAGGGGAATGAAAAACTGTTTTTT
NA	NA	TRBV6-5	TRBJ2-7	CASSVPGRSYEQYF	TGTGCCAGCAGCGTCCCGGGACGATCCTACGAGCAGTACTTC
once	NA	TRBV6-5	TRBJ2-4	CASSDGVAKNIQYF	TGTGCCAGCAGCGACGGGGTAGCCAAAAACATTCAGTACTTC
NA	NA	TRBV29-1	TRBJ2-7	CSVARRGSYEQYF	TGCAGCGTTGCTCGTAGGGGGTCATACGAGCAGTACTTC
NA	NA	TRBV5-1	TRBJ2-5	CASSFGSMGETQYF	TGCGCCAGCAGCTTCGGGTCTATGGGGGAGACCCAGTACTTC
NA	NA	TRBV6-1	TRBJ2-7	CASKGPGYYEQYF	TGTGCCAGCAAGGGGCCAGGGTACTACGAGCAGTACTTC
NA	TRBD1	TRBV4-2	TRBJ2-4	CASSQAVPDRNIQYF	TGTGCCAGCAGCCAAGCCGTCCCGGACAGGAACATTCAGTACTTC
few	NA	TRBV5-1	TRBJ2-5	CASSLGNQETQYF	TGCGCCAGCAGCTTGGGGAACCAAGAGACCCAGTACTTC
NA	TRBD1	TRBV19	TRBJ2-2	CASSARGRRNTGELFF	TGTGCCAGTAGTGCCAGGGGGCGGCGGAACACCGGGGAGCTGTTTTTT
NA	NA	TRBV29-1	TRBJ1-1	CSVGPMNTEAFF	TGCAGCGTTGGGCCCATGAACACTGAAGCTTTCTTT
NA	TRBD1	TRBV30	TRBJ1-5	CAWSPTGTGNQPQHF	TGTGCCTGGAGTCCAACCGGGACAGGCAATCAGCCCCAGCATTTT
NA	TRBD1	TRBV30	TRBJ1-6	CAQDTGGSPLHF	TGTGCCCAAGATACAGGGGGTTCACCCCTCCACTTT
NA	NA	TRBV6-5	TRBJ1-2	CASSSQLANYGYTF	TGTGCCAGCAGTTCCCAACTCGCTAACTATGGCTACACCTTC
NA	TRBD2	TRBV5-1	TRBJ2-3	CASSSSGGLRTDTQYF	TGCGCCAGCAGCTCATCGGGGGGACTTCGCACAGATACGCAGTATTTT
NA	NA	TRBV6-6	TRBJ1-6	CASSDGQTAPLHF	TGTGCCAGCAGTGACGGACAGACAGCACCCCTCCACTTT
NA	NA	TRBV5-6	TRBJ1-2	CASSAGTGSGVYGYTF	TGTGCCAGCAGCGCCGGGACTGGGTCTGGGGTCTATGGCTACACCTTC